A single sample is the source of the 6 T cell receptor beta chains below, sequenced in a study of Graves' ophthalmopathy and Graves' hyperthyroidism. TCR beta CDR3 regions were amplified from RNA transcripts. HTBI primers were used in a first-round RT-PCR, which preceded a second-round multiplex PCR. TCRdb reprocessed the multiplex PCR reads via MiXCR and lists one record per CDR3 protein. The table has under 350,000 distinct CDR3 sequences, 15% to 20% seen once; the top ten hold approximately 13%. The sequenced sample was peripheral blood. Every receptor here comes from an adult man with Graves' ophthalmopathy.

In this sample, this clonotype turned up many times. This chain links TRBV7-2 with TRBJ2-3, with D tentatively TRBD2 (6 bases). The ends were cut back, 6 bases at V and 6 bases at J, with 16 bases in the middle. CDR1 is SGHTA, CDR2 FQGNSA, per germline. This CDR3 contains 14 residues. The DNA of the CDR3 is TGTGCCAGCAGATTTGCGGGACCCACCGATACGCAGTATTTT. This codes for CASRFAGPTDTQYF.

This clonotype was observed a few times. The gene calls are TRBV18 and TRBJ2-7; the D call may be TRBD1 or TRBD2 (5 bases each). Trimming took 1 base from V and 5 from J, leaving 12 bases between them. The CDR3 covers 14 residues. Germline CDR1 is KGHSH and CDR2 is LQKENI. The CDR3 region is CASSPRDPDNEQYF. Written as DNA, the CDR3 is TGTGCCAGCTCACCACGGGACCCGGACAACGAGCAGTACTTC.

This clonotype was counted ten times or more. The chain recombines TRBV5-1 with TRBJ2-5; 7 bases are shared with TRBD2. Germline assignment: CDR1 SGHRS and CDR2 YFSETQ. J lost 4 bases, V lost 3 bases, and 12 bases had no gene match. The CDR3 has 16 residues. CDR3 sequence: CASSSPGTGGGETQYF. The CDR3 DNA follows: TGCGCCAGCAGCTCTCCCGGGACTGGCGGGGGAGAGACCCAGTACTTC.

As regards this clonotype: A clone one base away is much larger, so this may be a read error. The chain recombines TRBV12-3 or TRBV12-4 with TRBJ2-6; D is unresolved. The CDR3 totals 16 residues. V shed 0 bases and J shed 0 bases, with 6 bases lying between them. This chain's CDR3 is CASSLAPVSGANVLTF. The CDR3 coding sequence is TGTGCCAGCAGTTTAGCCCCCGTCTCTGGGGCCAACGTCCTGACTTTC.

This clonotype has ten or more counts. This sequence joins TRBV30 and TRBJ2-7, with D perhaps matching TRBD1 or TRBD2 (6 bases each). V was cut by 0 bases and J by 3 bases, with 18 bases left in between. CDR1 and CDR2 from the germline V gene are GTSNPN and SVGIG (reference sequence). CDR3 length equals 16 residues. The CDR3 nucleotides read TGTGCCTGGAGTGTACCCCACCAAGGGGGGAGCTACGAGCAGTACTTC. Translated: CAWSVPHQGGSYEQYF.

The chain has TRBV5-1 and TRBJ1-5; possibly TRBD1 for D (6 bases). This CDR3 region has 15 residues. The germline CDR1 and CDR2 sequences are SGHRS and YFSETQ. V gave up 0 bases and J gave up 5 bases, with 12 bases separating them. This CDR3 reads CASSLATGPHQPQHF. For the CDR3, the DNA is TGCGCCAGCAGCTTGGCCACAGGGCCCCATCAGCCCCAGCATTTT.